This T cell receptor beta chain was retrieved from a study of cytomegalovirus exposure and HLA in healthy donors. Study background: Most donors, roughly 77% of a few hundred genotyped, fell in the Caucasian-associated ancestry cluster. Points from the study as a whole: Accurate predictions that matched the HLA-A and HLA-B alleles of most subjects were reportedly made from TCR beta sequences. A later analysis linked a missense variant in DCLRE1C to the trimming of TCR beta V and J genes.

When sampled, the donors appeared nominally healthy, though they likely had unrecorded immune exposures. V was trimmed by 6 bases and J by 5 bases, leaving 16 bases between them. The CDR3 is 14 residues long. In germline, CDR1 is MNHEY, CDR2 SMNVEV (reference sequence). Worth noting for this clone: Its antigen remains unknown.

The PCR had 60 Vbeta and 13 Jbeta primers. Sequenced by immunoSEQ multiplex PCR; TCRdb stores in-frame clones only, minus some. The table shows fewer than 70,000 clones, with about 86% occurring only once. Sequenced material: PBMCs. The clonotype originates from a man aged 40-50 years in good health and CMV-seronegative. The V gene is TRBV27, the J gene TRBJ2-5; TRBD1 might be the D (6 bases). CDR3 in DNA: TGTGCCAGCAGCAGACCGGGACATGGGGAGACCCAGTACTTC. Translated, it gives CASSRPGHGETQYF.